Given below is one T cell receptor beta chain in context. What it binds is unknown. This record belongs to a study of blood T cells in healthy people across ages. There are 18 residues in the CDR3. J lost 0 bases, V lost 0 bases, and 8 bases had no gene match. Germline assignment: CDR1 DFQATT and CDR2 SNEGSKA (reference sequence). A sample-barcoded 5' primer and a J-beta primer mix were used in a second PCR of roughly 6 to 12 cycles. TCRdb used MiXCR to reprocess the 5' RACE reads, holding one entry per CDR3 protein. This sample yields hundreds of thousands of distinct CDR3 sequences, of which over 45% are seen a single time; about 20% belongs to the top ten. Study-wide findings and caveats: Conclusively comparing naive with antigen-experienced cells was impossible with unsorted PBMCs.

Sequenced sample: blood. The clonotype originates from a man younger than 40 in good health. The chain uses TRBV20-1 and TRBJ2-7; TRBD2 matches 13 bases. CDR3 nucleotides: TGCAGTGCTAGAGACGTCATGGGACTAGCGGGGAACTCCTACGAGCAGTACTTC. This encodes CSARDVMGLAGNSYEQYF.